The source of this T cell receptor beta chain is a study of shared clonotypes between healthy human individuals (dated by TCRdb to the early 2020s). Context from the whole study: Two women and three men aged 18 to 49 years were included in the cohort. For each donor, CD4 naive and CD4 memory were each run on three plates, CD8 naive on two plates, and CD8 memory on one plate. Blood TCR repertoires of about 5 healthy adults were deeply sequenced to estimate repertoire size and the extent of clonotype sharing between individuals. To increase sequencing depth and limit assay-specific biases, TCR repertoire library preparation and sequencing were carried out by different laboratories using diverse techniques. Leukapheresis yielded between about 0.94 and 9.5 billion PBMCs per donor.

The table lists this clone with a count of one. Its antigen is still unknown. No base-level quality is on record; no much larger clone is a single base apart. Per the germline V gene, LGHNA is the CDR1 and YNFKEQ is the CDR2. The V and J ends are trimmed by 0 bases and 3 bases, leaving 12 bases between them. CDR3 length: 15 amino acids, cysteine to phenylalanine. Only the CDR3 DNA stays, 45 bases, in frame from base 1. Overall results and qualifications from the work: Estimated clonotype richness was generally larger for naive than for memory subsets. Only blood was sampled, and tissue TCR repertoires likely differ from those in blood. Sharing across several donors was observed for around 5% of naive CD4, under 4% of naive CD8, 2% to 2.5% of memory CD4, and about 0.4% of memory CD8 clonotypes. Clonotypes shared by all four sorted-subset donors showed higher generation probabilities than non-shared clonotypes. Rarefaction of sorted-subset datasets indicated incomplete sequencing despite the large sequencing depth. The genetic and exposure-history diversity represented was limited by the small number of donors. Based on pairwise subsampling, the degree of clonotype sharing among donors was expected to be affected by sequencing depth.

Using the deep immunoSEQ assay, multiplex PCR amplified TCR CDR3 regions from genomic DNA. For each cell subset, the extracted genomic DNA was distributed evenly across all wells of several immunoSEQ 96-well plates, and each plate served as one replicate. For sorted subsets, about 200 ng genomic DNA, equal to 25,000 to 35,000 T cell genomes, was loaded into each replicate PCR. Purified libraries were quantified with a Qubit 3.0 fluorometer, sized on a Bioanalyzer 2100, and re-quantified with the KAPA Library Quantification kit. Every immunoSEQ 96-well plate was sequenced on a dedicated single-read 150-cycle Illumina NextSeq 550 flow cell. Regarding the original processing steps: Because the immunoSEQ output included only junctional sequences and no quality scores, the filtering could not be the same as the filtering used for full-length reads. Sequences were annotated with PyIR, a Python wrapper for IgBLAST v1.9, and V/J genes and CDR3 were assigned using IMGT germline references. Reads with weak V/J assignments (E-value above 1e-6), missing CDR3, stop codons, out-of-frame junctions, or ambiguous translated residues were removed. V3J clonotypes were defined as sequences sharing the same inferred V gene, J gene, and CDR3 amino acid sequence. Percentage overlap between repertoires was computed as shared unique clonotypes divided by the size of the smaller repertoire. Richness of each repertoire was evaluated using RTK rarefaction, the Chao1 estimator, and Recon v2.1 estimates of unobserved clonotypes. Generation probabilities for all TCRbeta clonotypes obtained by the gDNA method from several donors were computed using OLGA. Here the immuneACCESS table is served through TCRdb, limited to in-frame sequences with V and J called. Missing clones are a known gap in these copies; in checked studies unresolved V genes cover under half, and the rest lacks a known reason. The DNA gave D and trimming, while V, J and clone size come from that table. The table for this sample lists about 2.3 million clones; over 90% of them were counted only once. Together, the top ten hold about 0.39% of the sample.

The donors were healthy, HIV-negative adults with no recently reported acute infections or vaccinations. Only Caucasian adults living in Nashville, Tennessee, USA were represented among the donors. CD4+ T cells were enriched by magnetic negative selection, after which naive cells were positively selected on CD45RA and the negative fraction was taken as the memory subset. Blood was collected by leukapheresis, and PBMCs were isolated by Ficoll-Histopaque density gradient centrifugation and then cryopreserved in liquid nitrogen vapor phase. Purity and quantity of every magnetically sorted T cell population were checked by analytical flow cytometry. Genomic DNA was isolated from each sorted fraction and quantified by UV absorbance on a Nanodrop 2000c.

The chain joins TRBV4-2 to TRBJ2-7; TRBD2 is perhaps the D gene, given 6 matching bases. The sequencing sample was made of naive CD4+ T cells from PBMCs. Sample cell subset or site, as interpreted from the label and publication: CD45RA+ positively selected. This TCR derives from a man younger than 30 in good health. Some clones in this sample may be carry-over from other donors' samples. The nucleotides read TGTGCCAGCAGCCAAGAACTAGCTCAGAACTACGAGCAGTACTTC. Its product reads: CASSQELAQNYEQYF.